Below are 5 T cell receptor beta chains sequenced from a single sample in a study of T cells after yellow fever vaccination (dated by TCRdb to between 2019 and 2020). The sample's treatment or condition label is to be understood as: live attenuated yellow fever vaccine strain. Library preparation used 5' RACE. The sequencing machine was an Illumina NovaSeq 6000. Clones were called with MiXCR by TCRdb after fastp trimmed the public reads at Q25, and only in-frame beta chains were retained. All rows with the same CDR3 protein become a single entry with the most common DNA and genes. Counted in this sample were 250,000 to 400,000 distinct CDR3 sequences; over 4% of them appeared once. The biggest ten clones account for 20% to 25% of the sample. Sample: PBMCs, taken 5 days after the yellow fever booster vaccination. All receptors derive from a man younger than 35 who received the YFV17D yellow fever vaccine.

This clonotype was seen many times. The CDR3 nucleotides are TGTGCCAGCAGCTTAGCGGTTGGGGCTAATACGCAGTATTTT. The encoded protein is CASSLAVGANTQYF. The J gene is TRBJ2-3, the V gene TRBV7-9, with a possible D match to TRBD1 (5 bases). The V gene lost 0 bases and the J gene lost 7 bases, with 11 bases spanning the gap. This CDR3 spans 14 amino acids. CDR1 is SEHNR and CDR2 is FQNEAQ in the germline V gene (reference sequence).

There are many counts of this clonotype. The CDR3 sequence: CASSLQGRGEQYF. As DNA, the CDR3 is TGTGCCAGCAGCCTACAGGGGAGGGGCGAGCAGTACTTC. The chain recombines TRBV7-3 with TRBJ2-7; possibly TRBD1 or TRBD2 for D (7 bases each). There are 13 residues in the CDR3. From germline, CDR1 is SGHTA and CDR2 FQGTGA. V dropped 5 bases and J dropped 6 bases, with 14 bases sitting between them.

This clonotype was seen only a few times. The chain couples TRBV9 to TRBJ2-1, with 11 bases fitting TRBD2. CDR1 and CDR2 from the germline V gene are SGDLS and YYNGEE. Germline trimming cut 0 bases from V and 3 bases from J; bases unmatched to any gene: 8. The CDR3 runs 18 residues. The CDR3 region is CASSVASGTSGYYNEQFF. CDR3 bases: TGTGCCAGCAGCGTAGCATCCGGGACTAGCGGATACTACAATGAGCAGTTCTTC.

This clonotype was counted a few times. The chain has TRBV4-1 and TRBJ1-1; 7 positions agree with TRBD1. Germline V gives CDR1 MGHRA, CDR2 YSYEKL. The CDR3 runs to 15 residues. V trimming: 4 bases; J trimming: 4 bases; junction bases outside the gene matches: 9. CDR3: CASSLEPGQSTEAFF. For the CDR3, the DNA is TGCGCCAGCAGCCTCGAGCCGGGACAGAGCACTGAAGCTTTCTTT.

The DNA for the CDR3 is TGTGCCAGCAGTGCCCTCCGTTATGGCGGGGGGGCCGGTGAGCAGTTCTTC. Residues: CASSALRYGGGAGEQFF. The chain carries TRBV6-1 and TRBJ2-1, with 9 bases matching TRBD2. The CDR3 runs to 17 residues. V shed 4 bases, J shed 9 bases, and the junction held 16 bases outside the gene matches. The germline V gene has CDR1 MNHNS and CDR2 SASEGT.